The 17 T cell receptor beta chains below come from one sample, sequenced in a study of T cells after yellow fever vaccination. TCRdb itself ran the 5' RACE reads through MiXCR, one entry per CDR3 protein. The sample shows fewer than 450,000 distinct CDR3 sequences, 3% to 4.5% of them seen only once. The material sequenced was PBMCs, taken 5 days after the yellow fever booster vaccination. These receptors were taken from a man aged 18-30 years who received the YFV17D yellow fever vaccine.

In its sample, this clonotype was seen many times. The gene calls are TRBV7-2 and TRBJ2-1; D might be TRBD2 (5 bases). This CDR3 has 15 amino acids. Between the trimmed V and J ends, which lost 4 bases and 0 bases, there was a span of 10 bases. The germline V gene has CDR1 SGHTA and CDR2 FQGNSA. Written as DNA, the CDR3 is TGTGCCAGCAGCTCTCCCCGGGGCTCCTACAATGAGCAGTTCTTC. Residues: CASSSPRGSYNEQFF.

The V and J genes are TRBV6-5 and TRBJ1-3, with D possibly TRBD1 on 6 matching bases. This CDR3 is 14 amino acids long. V was shortened by 6 bases and J by 0 bases, with 9 bases between the two germline ends. From germline, CDR1 is MNHEY and CDR2 SVGAGI. The CDR3 protein is CASSHRVSGNTIYF. The CDR3 DNA reads as TGTGCCAGCAGCCACAGGGTCTCTGGAAACACCATATATTTT.

This clonotype was found many times. J is TRBJ2-7 and V is TRBV12-5, with D tentatively TRBD1 or TRBD2 (5 bases each). Germline CDR1 is LGHNT and CDR2 is FRNRAP. This CDR3 has 17 residues. The V end lost 0 bases, the J end lost 2 bases, and 17 bases lay between the germline ends. Here the CDR3 DNA reads TGTGCTAGTGGTTTGGTACGATTGACAGCGGAACCCTACGAGCAGTACTTC. This sequence encodes CASGLVRLTAEPYEQYF.

This clonotype was observed a handful of times. This chain links TRBV12-3 or TRBV12-4 with TRBJ2-1, with D possibly matching TRBD1 (6 bases). The V gene lost 6 bases and the J gene lost 0 bases, with 12 bases spanning the gap. The CDR3 has 15 amino acids. CDR3 region: CASSPGESSYNEQFF. Here the CDR3 DNA reads TGTGCCAGCAGCCCAGGGGAAAGCTCCTACAATGAGCAGTTCTTC.

This clonotype was observed a handful of times. The rearrangement uses TRBV18 and TRBJ1-4, with 9 bases fitting TRBD1. Germline loops: CDR1 KGHSH, CDR2 LQKENI. The ends lost 1 base at V and 4 bases at J; junction bases unmatched: 7. The CDR3 length is 17 residues. The CDR3 region is CASSPRYGTGINEKLFF. Here the CDR3 DNA reads TGTGCCAGCTCACCACGTTATGGGACAGGGATTAATGAAAAACTGTTTTTT. The full variable domain, in which reference TRBV18 and TRBJ1-4 provide the parts outside the CDR3, is NAGVMQNPRHLVRRRGQEARLRCSPMKGHSHVYWYRQLPEEGLKFMVYLQKENIIDESGMPKERFSAEFPKEGPSILRIQQVVRGDSAAYFCASSPRYGTGINEKLFFGSGTQLSVL.

V usage is TRBV10-3 and J usage is TRBJ2-7; the D gene is possibly TRBD2 (5 bases). Germline V gives CDR1 ENHRY, CDR2 SYGVKD. The length of the CDR3 is 13 residues. V lost 9 bases, J lost 3 bases, and 15 bases lay in between. The DNA of the CDR3 is TGTGCCATGAGCCCGGGAAAAGACTACGAGCAGTACGTC. This codes for CAMSPGKDYEQYV.

The chain recombines TRBV5-1 with TRBJ2-5; D remains unclear. Germline-derived CDR1 and CDR2 are SGHRS and YFSETQ. The CDR3 totals 16 residues. Trimming cost V 0 bases and J 1 base, with 13 bases left between them. The CDR3 nucleotides read TGCGCCAGCAGCTTGGCCATCGCGGCGACCCAAGAGACCCAGTACTTC. Translated: CASSLAIAATQETQYF.

This clonotype was recorded at least ten times. The genes are TRBV15 and TRBJ1-3; D gene uncertain. Germline CDR1 reads LNHNV; CDR2 reads YYDKDF (reference sequence). The CDR3 sequence is 13 residues long. Trimming stripped 4 bases from V and 4 bases from J, with 8 bases between. CDR3 in amino acids: CATSTPPGNTIYF. CDR3 DNA: TGTGCCACCAGCACACCCCCCGGAAACACCATATATTTT.

CDR3 region: CAWTGGSLNSPLHF. The CDR3 nucleotides are TGTGCCTGGACCGGCGGAAGTCTAAATTCACCCCTCCACTTT. The chain recombines TRBV30 with TRBJ1-6; D is ambiguous. Germline lookup yields CDR1 GTSNPN and CDR2 SVGIG (reference sequence). V lost 4 bases to trimming and J lost 7 bases, with 14 bases between them. The CDR3 contains 14 residues.

The sample holds many counts of this clonotype. This chain connects TRBV3-1 to TRBJ2-1; tentatively, D is TRBD1 (7 bases). This CDR3 is 13 amino acids long. Trimming took off 4 bases at V and 6 bases at J, with 10 bases between the two ends. The germline gives CDR1 LGHDT, CDR2 YNNKEL (reference sequence). CDR3 sequence reads: CASSPGGRNEQFF. CDR3 nucleotides: TGTGCCAGCAGCCCAGGGGGGCGCAATGAGCAGTTCTTC.

This clonotype occurred many times. V and J are TRBV4-2 and TRBJ2-2; 9 positions agree with TRBD2. CDR1 and CDR2 from the germline V gene are LGHNA and YNFKEQ. The CDR3 consists of 20 residues. With V trimmed by 6 bases and J by 0 bases, 17 bases remained unmatched. The CDR3 sequence: CASSRTVWLSGGANTGELFF. The CDR3 DNA is TGTGCCAGCAGTCGAACCGTGTGGCTTAGCGGGGGAGCGAACACCGGGGAGCTGTTTTTT.

This clonotype was found many times. The rearrangement joins TRBV5-1 to TRBJ1-1; no firm D call. V lost 4 bases and J lost 0, with 10 bases in between. The CDR3 extends over 14 amino acids. The V gene's germline CDR1 is SGHRS and CDR2 YFSETQ. The DNA for the CDR3 is TGCGCCAGCAGCCCAGGTGGCGTGAACACTGAAGCTTTCTTT. This encodes CASSPGGVNTEAFF.

The CDR3 reads CASSRPARGQTNEKLFF. The CDR3 DNA is TGTGCCAGCAGCCGACCTGCGAGGGGACAAACTAATGAAAAACTGTTTTTT. The V gene is TRBV14, the J gene TRBJ1-4, with D tentatively TRBD1 (6 bases). Trimming removed 4 bases from V and 1 base from J, with 16 bases in between. The germline V gene has CDR1 SGHDN and CDR2 FVKESK. The CDR3 has 17 amino acids.

The V gene is TRBV5-6, the J gene TRBJ1-1, with D maybe TRBD1 (6 bases). The CDR3 is made up of 16 amino acids. Trimming shortened V by 0 bases and J by 5 bases, and 17 bases separated the two germline ends. Germline V gene data show CDR1 as SGHDT and CDR2 as YYEEEE. The CDR3 loop is CASSLGTAGERTEAFF. CDR3 nucleotide sequence: TGTGCCAGCAGCTTGGGGACAGCCGGGGAGAGAACTGAAGCTTTCTTT.

This clonotype was seen at least ten times. V and J are TRBV6-6 and TRBJ1-1; weak D call: TRBD1 (6 bases). This CDR3 is built from 14 residues. Trimming took 6 bases from V and 1 from J, leaving 12 bases between them. In germline, CDR1 is MNHNY, CDR2 SVGAGI (reference sequence). CDR3 loop: CASRAGGANTEAFF. The CDR3, as DNA: TGTGCCAGCAGGGCCGGGGGGGCGAACACTGAAGCTTTCTTT.

This clonotype was counted a few times. The chain is built from TRBV7-2 and TRBJ2-1, with 9 bases identical to TRBD1. The length of the CDR3 is 16 residues. Per the germline V gene, CDR1 is SGHTA and CDR2 is FQGNSA. V lost 2 bases, J lost 1 base, and 3 bases stayed unmatched. The CDR3 sequence is CASSLLGTGSYNEQFF. In DNA form, the CDR3 reads TGTGCCAGCAGCTTATTGGGGACAGGGTCCTACAATGAGCAGTTCTTC.

This clonotype was seen a few times. This chain joins TRBV20-1 and TRBJ2-3; 11 bases match TRBD2. The germline CDR1 and CDR2 sequences are DFQATT and SNEGSKA (reference sequence). The CDR3 sequence is 15 residues long. The trim removed 6 bases at V and 4 bases at J, leaving 9 bases unmatched. The CDR3 region has the DNA TGCAGTGCCGCGCCTAGCGGGGGGCTTGCAGATACGCAGTATTTT. This codes for CSAAPSGGLADTQYF.